A selection of T cell receptor beta chains follows, all from one sample in a study of CD8 T cells in ankylosing spondylitis. TCRdb reprocessed the 5' RACE reads via MiXCR and lists one record per CDR3 protein. This sample has some 700,000 distinct CDR3 sequences; around 20% occur once, and the top ten carry around 19%. Source material: blood, either unsorted or a sorted T cell fraction (not recorded which). These receptor sequences come from a male donor with ankylosing spondylitis. Both conserved end residues are part of each CDR3. The D gene is left open where the match is weak. Size values are once, few and many counts, or a class for expanded clones, and some rows have none.

J gene,D gene,clone size,V gene,CDR3 protein,CDR3 DNA
TRBJ2-1,TRBD1,few,TRBV7-8,CASSLGSGTEEQFF,TGTGCCAGCAGCTTAGGGTCCGGGACAGAAGAGCAGTTCTTC
TRBJ1-5,NA,few,TRBV5-1,CASSLTGISNQPQHF,TGCGCCAGCAGCTTGACGGGGATTAGCAATCAGCCCCAGCATTTT
TRBJ2-5,TRBD1,few,TRBV5-1,CASSLLGGVETQYF,TGCGCCAGCAGCTTGTTAGGGGGCGTAGAGACCCAGTACTTC
TRBJ2-1,TRBD2,few,TRBV5-6,CASSFNPLAGGANEQFF,TGTGCCAGCAGCTTTAATCCCTTAGCGGGGGGGGCCAATGAGCAGTTCTTC
TRBJ2-1,TRBD2,NA,TRBV27,CASSLSAGESYNEQFF,TGTGCCAGCAGTTTATCTGCGGGAGAGTCCTACAATGAGCAGTTCTTC
TRBJ2-5,NA,few,TRBV4-3,CASSPHGEAETQYF,TGCGCCAGCAGCCCCCACGGAGAGGCGGAGACCCAGTACTTC
TRBJ1-4,NA,few,TRBV27,CATSGGINEKLFF,TGTGCCACCTCCGGGGGGATTAATGAAAAACTGTTTTTT
TRBJ2-3,TRBD2,NA,TRBV9,CASSVDMSGGRTDTQYF,TGTGCCAGCAGCGTAGACATGTCGGGGGGACGCACAGATACGCAGTATTTT
TRBJ2-5,NA,few,TRBV6-2/TRBV6-3,CASRRTRETQYF,TGTGCCAGCAGAAGGACTCGGGAGACCCAGTACTTC
TRBJ2-1,NA,few,TRBV5-8,CASSFTINEQFF,TGTGCCAGCAGCTTTACGATCAATGAGCAGTTCTTC
TRBJ2-3,NA,NA,TRBV4-1,CASSQELGAGADTQYF,TGCGCCAGCAGCCAAGAGTTGGGGGCCGGCGCAGATACGCAGTATTTT
TRBJ2-5,NA,NA,TRBV20-1,CSAIEAFQETQYF,TGCAGTGCGATAGAGGCCTTCCAAGAGACCCAGTACTTC
TRBJ1-2,TRBD1,NA,TRBV4-3,CASSQDRGRGLGYTF,TGCGCCAGCAGCCAAGATCGGGGCAGGGGGCTCGGCTACACCTTC
TRBJ2-1,NA,NA,TRBV5-1,CASSPKAYEQFF,TGCGCCAGCAGCCCTAAGGCCTATGAGCAGTTCTTC
TRBJ1-1,NA,NA,TRBV29-1,CSLQQRFSSEAFF,TGCAGCCTTCAACAGCGTTTTTCATCTGAAGCTTTCTTT
TRBJ2-1,NA,few,TRBV3-1,CASSPPSVRYNEQFF,TGTGCCAGCAGCCCTCCGAGTGTACGGTACAATGAGCAGTTCTTC
TRBJ2-1,TRBD2,NA,TRBV20-1,CSARSGTYNEQFF,TGCAGTGCCAGAAGCGGGACCTACAATGAGCAGTTCTTC
TRBJ2-2,TRBD2,few,TRBV12-3/TRBV12-4,CASSLSGGRGAGELFF,TGTGCCAGCAGTTTATCGGGGGGACGAGGGGCCGGGGAGCTGTTTTTT
TRBJ2-2,NA,few,TRBV29-1,CSVEVPGANTGELFF,TGCAGCGTTGAAGTGCCGGGGGCGAACACCGGGGAGCTGTTTTTT
TRBJ2-3,NA,NA,TRBV4-1,CASSQQGTTDTQYF,TGCGCCAGCAGCCAACAGGGGACCACAGATACGCAGTATTTT
TRBJ2-3,NA,few,TRBV5-1,CASKLGASTDTQYF,TGCGCCAGCAAGTTGGGGGCTAGCACAGATACGCAGTATTTT
TRBJ1-4,NA,few,TRBV25-1,CASSEGGAVEKLFF,TGTGCCAGCAGTGAAGGGGGGGCAGTTGAAAAACTGTTTTTT
TRBJ2-3,NA,few,TRBV5-1,CASSLTAGIDTQYF,TGCGCCAGCAGCTTAACCGCAGGGATAGATACGCAGTATTTT
TRBJ2-3,NA,NA,TRBV7-2,CASSLVVGTADTQYF,TGTGCCAGCAGCTTAGTTGTAGGGACCGCAGATACGCAGTATTTT
TRBJ2-1,TRBD2,NA,TRBV7-2,CASRTPGLTEQFF,TGTGCCAGCAGAACCCCGGGACTAACTGAGCAGTTCTTC
TRBJ2-3,NA,NA,TRBV20-1,CSAPRVDRGTDTQYF,TGCAGTGCTCCCCGGGTCGATCGGGGCACAGATACGCAGTATTTT
TRBJ1-5,NA,NA,TRBV12-3/TRBV12-4,CASSVGLGNQPQHF,TGTGCCAGCAGTGTGGGGTTGGGCAATCAGCCCCAGCATTTT
TRBJ2-7,TRBD1,many,TRBV5-1,CASSTGQGAHEQYF,TGCGCCAGCAGCACGGGACAGGGGGCCCACGAGCAGTACTTC
TRBJ2-5,TRBD1,NA,TRBV7-9,CASSFGDRGYQETQYF,TGTGCCAGCAGCTTTGGGGACAGGGGGTACCAAGAGACCCAGTACTTC
TRBJ1-1,NA,NA,TRBV29-1,CTGGAYTEAFF,TGCACCGGGGGGGCGTACACTGAAGCTTTCTTT
TRBJ1-1,TRBD1,few,TRBV4-2,CASRRDRGNPEAFF,TGTGCCAGCAGACGGGACAGGGGGAATCCTGAAGCTTTCTTT
TRBJ2-7,NA,NA,TRBV12-3/TRBV12-4,CASSFAGVEQYF,TGTGCCAGCAGTTTCGCAGGGGTCGAGCAGTACTTC
TRBJ1-1,NA,few,TRBV20-1,CSARDRSGGGSYTEAFF,TGCAGTGCTAGAGATCGATCGGGTGGGGGGAGCTACACTGAAGCTTTCTTT
TRBJ2-1,NA,few,TRBV7-3,CASSSLAGNEQFF,TGTGCCAGCAGCTCCCTCGCTGGTAATGAGCAGTTCTTC
TRBJ2-7,TRBD1,NA,TRBV5-5,CASSSPGQTYEQYF,TGTGCCAGCAGCTCACCGGGACAGACCTACGAGCAGTACTTC
TRBJ1-1,NA,once,TRBV20-1,CSASTENTEAFF,TGCAGTGCCTCGACAGAGAACACTGAAGCTTTCTTT
TRBJ1-4,TRBD1,NA,TRBV28,CASSAPRDSVSEKLFF,TGTGCCAGCAGTGCCCCAAGGGACAGTGTCAGTGAAAAACTGTTTTTT
TRBJ1-1,NA,many,TRBV12-3/TRBV12-4,CASSYDGGTEAFF,TGTGCCAGCAGTTACGACGGTGGCACTGAAGCTTTCTTT
TRBJ2-7,TRBD1,once,TRBV6-2/TRBV6-3,CASSYPVGTERYEQYF,TGTGCCAGCAGTTACCCAGTAGGGACAGAGAGGTACGAGCAGTACTTC
TRBJ1-1,TRBD1,many,TRBV6-5,CASTYLDRVGTEAFF,TGTGCCAGCACTTATTTGGACAGGGTGGGGACTGAAGCTTTCTTT
TRBJ2-1,NA,few,TRBV5-5,CASSLISSTQAEQFF,TGTGCCAGCAGCTTGATCTCAAGTACCCAGGCTGAGCAGTTCTTC
TRBJ2-3,NA,NA,TRBV5-1,CASSLAFVGNTDTQYF,TGCGCCAGCAGCTTGGCCTTCGTGGGAAACACAGATACGCAGTATTTT
TRBJ2-7,NA,few,TRBV27,CASSPIGYEQYF,TGTGCCAGCAGCCCCATTGGCTACGAGCAGTACTTC
TRBJ2-1,NA,few,TRBV4-3,CASSQGTAASSYNEQFF,TGCGCCAGCAGCCAAGGTACTGCGGCGAGCTCCTACAATGAGCAGTTCTTC
TRBJ1-6,TRBD1,few,TRBV7-2,CASSHDRGFSPLHF,TGTGCCAGCAGCCATGACAGGGGGTTTTCACCCCTCCACTTT
TRBJ1-5,NA,many,TRBV2,CAIGSANQPQHF,TGTGCCATAGGGAGTGCCAATCAGCCCCAGCATTTT
TRBJ2-1,NA,few,TRBV5-1,CASSLSTGTSYNEQFF,TGCGCCAGCAGCCTTAGCACGGGGACCTCCTACAATGAGCAGTTCTTC
TRBJ1-1,TRBD1,few,TRBV29-1,CSVTGIRGLNTEAFF,TGCAGCGTTACGGGGATAAGGGGGCTGAACACTGAAGCTTTCTTT
TRBJ2-7,TRBD2,few,TRBV27,CASSTWTSGGYEQYF,TGTGCCAGCAGTACCTGGACTAGCGGGGGTTACGAGCAGTACTTC
TRBJ2-7,NA,NA,TRBV10-2,CASSWGDYSYEQYF,TGCGCCAGCAGCTGGGGGGATTACTCCTACGAGCAGTACTTC
TRBJ1-5,TRBD1,many,TRBV6-2/TRBV6-3,CASTEQGAQPQHF,TGTGCCAGCACCGAACAGGGGGCCCAGCCCCAGCATTTT
TRBJ2-4,TRBD1,few,TRBV28,CASSSGGASKNIQYF,TGTGCCAGCAGTTCAGGGGGCGCTTCCAAAAACATTCAGTACTTC
TRBJ2-4,NA,many,TRBV12-3/TRBV12-4,CASSPPAWHIQYF,TGTGCCAGCAGCCCTCCCGCCTGGCACATTCAGTACTTC
TRBJ1-2,NA,NA,TRBV4-1,CASSQVRPAQANYGYTF,TGCGCCAGCAGCCAAGTTAGACCAGCCCAAGCTAACTATGGCTACACCTTC
TRBJ1-1,NA,few,TRBV12-3/TRBV12-4,CASSPSRKGVTEAFF,TGTGCCAGCAGTCCATCCCGGAAGGGAGTTACTGAAGCTTTCTTT
TRBJ1-2,NA,NA,TRBV15,CATSRVDGGYTF,TGTGCCACCAGCAGAGTGGATGGTGGCTACACCTTC